The rows below give T cell receptor beta chains drawn from one sample of a study of cytomegalovirus exposure and HLA in healthy donors. Using immunoSEQ multiplex PCR, the repertoire was profiled, and TCRdb retains in-frame clones only, with some absent. The sample lists 130,000 to 150,000 clones, approximately 80% seen once, with around 3.2% in the top ten. The sequencing input was PBMCs. Every receptor here comes from a female donor in good health and CMV-seronegative. CDR3s include the opening cysteine and the closing phenylalanine or tryptophan. Fields, in order: V gene, J gene, CDR3 protein.

>TRBV5-1|TRBJ2-1
CASTIAGGNEQFF
>TRBV10-1|TRBJ2-7
CASSHYRDGYEQYF
>TRBV9|TRBJ1-1
CASTIGGGGNTEAFF
>TRBV19|TRBJ2-1
CASSIVAGGQNEQFF
>TRBV27|TRBJ2-4
CASSLSRQGGNIQYF
>TRBV10-3|TRBJ1-2
CAISLTANYGYTF
>TRBV7-3|TRBJ2-7
CASSPMSSGDEQYF
>TRBV18|TRBJ2-1
CASSPPPRYNEQFF
>TRBV7-8|TRBJ2-5
CASSLVVAGGPRQETQYF
>TRBV10-2|-
CASKRWRGTIQYEQYF
>TRBV10-3|TRBJ1-1
CAVNRGPGSEAFF
>TRBV5-6|TRBJ2-7
CASSRWTLAYEQYF
>TRBV6-1|TRBJ1-2
CASSVRDKRLYGYTF
>TRBV7-9|TRBJ2-3
CASSPGTSGRRTDTQYF
>TRBV11-2|TRBJ2-3
CASSLVGTSGIPGADTQYF
>TRBV9|TRBJ2-3
CASSGGDGPHTDTQYF
>TRBV6-5|TRBJ1-6
CASSYDIRSPLHF
>TRBV5-1|TRBJ2-7
CASRPDRPSGEQYF
>TRBV15|TRBJ2-2
CATSRDGAGGLSGELFF
>TRBV7-9|TRBJ1-6
CASSMTPMGQNNSPLHF
>TRBV19|TRBJ2-2
CASGDRGYTGELFF
>TRBV18|TRBJ1-1
CASSPLEAAGGTEAFF
>TRBV6-6|TRBJ2-4
CASTPGQPFRNIQYF
>TRBV9|TRBJ1-1
CASSGYRDPNTEAFF
>TRBV7-9|TRBJ2-1
CASSLGLAEGGQQFF
>TRBV19|TRBJ2-5
CASSMQGRTEETQYF
>TRBV19|TRBJ2-1
CASSEGQGTVRGNEQFF
>TRBV5-1|TRBJ1-1
CASSLAGTGNTEAFF
>TRBV7-2|TRBJ2-3
CASSLVVNRDTQYF
>TRBV5-1|TRBJ1-1
CASSLKQGHTEAFF
>TRBV28|-
CASSPGYEQYF
>TRBV27|TRBJ2-1
CASSFNSRNNEQFF
>TRBV5-1|TRBJ2-5
CARGVPEEETQYF
>TRBV6-6|TRBJ1-2
CASRTGTTRIHFGYTF
>TRBV28|TRBJ1-4
CASKNTGTGANEKLFF
>TRBV7-9|TRBJ2-7
CASSLRDRGYEQYF
>TRBV4-2|TRBJ2-4
CASSQEGTGGAQNIQYF
>TRBV6-5|TRBJ2-7
CASSYSLAGNSYEQYF
>TRBV7-8|TRBJ2-7
CASSPLAGGGSYEQYF
>TRBV12-5|TRBJ2-1
CASGLAGFSEQFF
>TRBV27|TRBJ2-5
CASSLTGKDGGTQYF
>TRBV5-1|TRBJ2-7
CASSLSSSGGPPSYEQYF
>TRBV30|TRBJ2-7
CAWRGDISYEQYF
>TRBV30|TRBJ1-5
CAWTGHADQPQHF
>TRBV19|TRBJ1-4
CASSMAASSNEKLFF
>TRBV5-1|TRBJ2-7
CASSLGGRIYEQYF
>TRBV7-2|TRBJ1-6
CASSPDARRDPLHF
>TRBV6-5|TRBJ2-7
CASSSGRRSYEQYF